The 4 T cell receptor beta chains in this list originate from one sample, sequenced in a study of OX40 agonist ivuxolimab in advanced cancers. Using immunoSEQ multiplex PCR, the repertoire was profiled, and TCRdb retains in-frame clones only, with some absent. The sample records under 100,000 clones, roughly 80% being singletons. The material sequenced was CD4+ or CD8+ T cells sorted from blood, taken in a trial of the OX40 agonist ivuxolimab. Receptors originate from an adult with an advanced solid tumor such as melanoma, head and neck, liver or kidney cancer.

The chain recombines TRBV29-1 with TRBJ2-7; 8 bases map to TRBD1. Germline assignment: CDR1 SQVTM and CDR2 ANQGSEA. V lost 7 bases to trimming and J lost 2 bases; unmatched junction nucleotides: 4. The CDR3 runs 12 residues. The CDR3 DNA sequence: TGCAGCGGAACGACAGGGGCCTACGAGCAGTACTTC. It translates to CSGTTGAYEQYF.

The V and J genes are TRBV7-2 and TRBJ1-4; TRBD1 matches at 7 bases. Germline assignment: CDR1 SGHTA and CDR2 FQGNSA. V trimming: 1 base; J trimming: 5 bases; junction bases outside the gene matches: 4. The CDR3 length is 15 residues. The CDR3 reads CASSLDGTVNEKLFF. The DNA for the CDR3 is TGTGCCAGCAGCTTAGACGGGACAGTAAATGAAAAACTGTTTTTT.

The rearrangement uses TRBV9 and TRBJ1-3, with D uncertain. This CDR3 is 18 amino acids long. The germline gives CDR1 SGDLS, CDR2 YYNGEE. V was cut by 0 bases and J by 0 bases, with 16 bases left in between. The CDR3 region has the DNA TGTGCCAGCAGCGTAGCAGGAGGTCTAACCAACTCTGGAAACACCATATATTTT. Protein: CASSVAGGLTNSGNTIYF.

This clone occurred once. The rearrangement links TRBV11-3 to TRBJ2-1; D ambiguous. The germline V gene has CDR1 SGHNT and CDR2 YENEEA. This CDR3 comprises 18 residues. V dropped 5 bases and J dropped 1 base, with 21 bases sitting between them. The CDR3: CASSNDFAGDGSYNEQFF. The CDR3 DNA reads TGTGCCAGCAGCAACGACTTCGCAGGCGACGGTTCCTACAATGAGCAGTTCTTC.